What follows are 27 T cell receptor beta chains derived from one specimen sequenced in a study of cytomegalovirus exposure and HLA in healthy donors. The PCR contained 60 Vbeta and 13 Jbeta primers. TCRdb's copy holds only in-frame clones and misses some; the assay was immunoSEQ multiplex PCR. The sample yields 40,000 to 55,000 clones, of which the top ten take up around 5.6%. Sequenced: PBMCs. The source is a male donor in good health and CMV-seropositive.

The chain is built from TRBV2 and TRBJ1-1, with 8 bases that match TRBD1. Germline-derived CDR1 and CDR2 are SNHLY and FYNNEI. The ends lost 5 bases at V and 5 bases at J; junction bases unmatched: 4. The CDR3 totals 13 residues. The CDR3 here is CASSQGAETEAFF. In DNA, the CDR3 is TGTGCCAGCAGTCAGGGGGCGGAGACTGAAGCTTTCTTT.

V gene TRBV7-2 combines with J gene TRBJ2-3; TRBD2 matches 11 bases. Germline trimming cut 5 bases from V and 0 bases from J; bases unmatched to any gene: 7. The CDR3 runs 17 residues. CDR1 and CDR2 (germline): SGHTA, FQGNSA. The CDR3 protein is CASSPASGGSSTDTQYF. The DNA of the CDR3 is TGTGCCAGCAGCCCAGCTAGCGGGGGGAGTAGCACAGATACGCAGTATTTT.

J is TRBJ2-7 and V is TRBV7-9; D might be TRBD2 (6 bases). Germline lookup yields CDR1 SEHNR and CDR2 FQNEAQ (reference sequence). This CDR3 spans 15 amino acids. Trimming removed 1 base at V and 6 bases at J, with 16 bases between. Here the CDR3 DNA reads TGTGCCAGCAGCTTAGATCGTCAGGGAGGTCTCGAGCAGTACTTC. Its protein product is CASSLDRQGGLEQYF.

The chain uses TRBV5-6 and TRBJ2-3, with unresolved D. With 0 bases removed from V and 2 bases from J, the gap between germline ends came to 16 bases. The V gene's germline CDR1 is SGHDT and CDR2 YYEEEE. This CDR3 is 17 amino acids long. CDR3 residues: CASSLGASAVYTDTQYF. The CDR3, as DNA: TGTGCCAGCAGCTTGGGAGCCAGCGCCGTTTACACAGATACGCAGTATTTT.

The genes are TRBV7-9 and TRBJ2-3; 11 bases agree with TRBD1. The CDR3 contains 15 residues. Germline V gives CDR1 SEHNR, CDR2 FQNEAQ (reference sequence). J gave up 6 bases and V 5 bases, and 7 bases lay outside the gene matches. The CDR3 DNA follows: TGTGCCAGCAGCGCCGCGGGGACAGGGGGGGATACGCAGTATTTT. Amino acid sequence: CASSAAGTGGDTQYF.

V and J are TRBV30 and TRBJ2-7; TRBD2 agrees at 8 bases. Losses at the gene ends were 2 bases for V and 2 bases for J; bases not matched to a gene: 2. The CDR3 is 13 residues long. The germline gives CDR1 GTSNPN, CDR2 SVGIG (reference sequence). CDR3 protein: CAWSPGGAYEQYF. In DNA form, the CDR3 reads TGTGCCTGGAGTCCGGGGGGGGCCTACGAGCAGTACTTC.

This CDR3 reads CASSPQGAGNEQFF. DNA of the CDR3: TGCGCCAGCAGCCCCCAGGGTGCGGGAAATGAGCAGTTCTTC. V gene TRBV5-1 combines with J gene TRBJ2-1; the D gene is possibly TRBD2 (6 bases). The V end lost 4 bases, the J end lost 7 bases, and 15 bases lay between the germline ends. The CDR3 covers 14 residues. CDR1 and CDR2 (germline): SGHRS, YFSETQ.

This sequence joins TRBV9 and TRBJ2-1; 7 bases align to TRBD2. The V and J ends lost 2 bases and 6 bases, in that order; junction bases with no gene match: 5. CDR1 and CDR2 (germline): SGDLS, YYNGEE. The length of the CDR3 is 14 residues. CDR3 protein: CASSVGTTGNEQFF. The CDR3 DNA is TGTGCCAGCAGCGTTGGGACTACGGGCAATGAGCAGTTCTTC.

The J gene is TRBJ1-1, the V gene TRBV4-2; TRBD1 agrees at 7 bases. The CDR3 is 14 residues long. Germline V lookup: CDR1 LGHNA, CDR2 YNFKEQ. The ends lost 3 bases at V and 5 bases at J; junction bases unmatched: 6. CDR3 coding DNA: TGTGCCAGCAGCCAGTTTGACAGGGTGACTGAAGCTTTCTTT. Its protein is CASSQFDRVTEAFF.

The CDR3 DNA reads as TGTGCCATCAGTGAGGGGTTAGGGGTTTTCGGCTATGGCTACACCTTC. It specifies CAISEGLGVFGYGYTF. The chain couples TRBV10-3 to TRBJ1-2, with D possibly TRBD1 on 5 matching bases. The CDR3 is made up of 16 amino acids. The V gene lost 2 bases and the J gene lost 4 bases, with 17 bases spanning the gap. Per the germline V gene, CDR1 is ENHRY and CDR2 is SYGVKD.

The CDR3 loop reads CASSLSISNQPQHF. The CDR3 DNA reads TGTGCCAGCAGTTTATCCATTAGCAATCAGCCCCAGCATTTT. V is TRBV27 and J is TRBJ1-5; D remains ambiguous. Trimming shortened V by 0 bases and J by 0 bases, and 3 bases separated the two germline ends. Germline values: CDR1 MNHEY, CDR2 SMNVEV (reference sequence). There are 14 residues in the CDR3.

The rearrangement links TRBV13 to TRBJ1-1; no clear D gene. V was pared by 5 bases and J by 1 base, with 8 bases between. Germline CDR1 is PRHDT and CDR2 is FYEKMQ (reference sequence). The CDR3 sequence is 13 residues long. CDR3 in amino acids: CASSVTGNTEAFF. The CDR3 DNA sequence: TGTGCCAGCAGCGTAACCGGGAACACTGAAGCTTTCTTT.

The CDR3 spells CASRVARESSYEQYF. CDR3 DNA sequence: TGTGCCAGCAGGGTGGCACGGGAGAGCTCCTACGAGCAGTACTTC. The chain uses TRBV2 and TRBJ2-5; perhaps TRBD2 as D (6 bases). The end of the DNA aligns better with TRBJ2-7, so the J call may be wrong. From germline, CDR1 is SNHLY and CDR2 FYNNEI. This CDR3 is 15 amino acids long.

The chain combines TRBV19 with TRBJ1-1; TRBD1 matches 8 bases. Per the germline V gene, CDR1 is LNHDA and CDR2 is SQIVND (reference sequence). After removal of 5 bases from V and 4 bases from J, the junction contained 9 bases not matched to a gene. CDR3 length: 15 amino acids. CDR3 residues: CASSPRTGRGTEAFF. The CDR3 DNA reads as TGTGCCAGTAGTCCCAGGACAGGGCGGGGCACTGAAGCTTTCTTT.

The rearrangement links TRBV4-3 to TRBJ2-2; D gene uncertain. With 2 bases removed from V and 8 bases from J, the gap between germline ends came to 15 bases. CDR1 and CDR2 from the germline V gene are LGHNA and YSLEER. There are 15 residues in the CDR3. The CDR3 spells CASSQMFFARGELFF. Here the CDR3 DNA reads TGCGCCAGCAGCCAAATGTTTTTTGCGAGAGGGGAGCTGTTTTTT.

According to its frequency, this clone is medium-sized. This chain links TRBV7-3 with TRBJ2-3, with D hard to call. V was shortened by 5 bases and J by 0 bases, with 15 bases between the two germline ends. The germline V gene encodes CDR1 SGHTA and CDR2 FQGTGA. This CDR3 is 16 amino acids long. This chain's CDR3 is CASSPDSISSTDTQYF. In nucleotides, the CDR3 is TGTGCCAGCAGCCCAGACTCCATATCTAGCACAGATACGCAGTATTTT.

The V and J genes are TRBV30 and TRBJ1-3; D is unclear. Germline assignment: CDR1 GTSNPN and CDR2 SVGIG (reference sequence). The CDR3 extends over 11 amino acids. Trimming removed 8 bases at V and 3 bases at J, with 8 bases between. CDR3 nucleotides: TGTGCCCTGCGGGGTGGAAACACCATATATTTT. Residues: CALRGGNTIYF.

As regards this clone: The conserved final phenylalanine or tryptophan is absent from the CDR3, which likely points to a read error. Because the CDR3's place on the DNA is in doubt, the DNA is left out and the CDR3 is given as listed by TCRdb. The chain has TRBV6-1 and TRBJ1-1; whether TRBD1, the table's D call, matches the DNA was not checked. Germline values: CDR1 MNHNS, CDR2 SASEGT. The CDR3 contains 13 residues when both ends are counted. This CDR3 is CASSEGTGIPWQI.

CDR3 sequence: CASTPPGANYGYTF. CDR3 bases: TGTGCCAGCACCCCCCCCGGGGCTAACTATGGCTACACCTTC. The rearrangement uses TRBV5-6 and TRBJ1-2; D unresolved. The CDR3 extends over 14 amino acids. Germline lookup yields CDR1 SGHDT and CDR2 YYEEEE. V was clipped by 6 bases and J by 0 bases, with 12 bases between them.

The CDR3 sequence is CASSSLAGAYNEQFF. In nucleotides, the CDR3 is TGTGCCAGCAGCTCACTAGCGGGGGCGTACAATGAGCAGTTCTTC. This sequence joins TRBV11-2 and TRBJ2-1, with 11 bases fitting TRBD2. Trimming cost V 4 bases and J 4 bases; bases outside gene matches: 3. The germline gives CDR1 SGHAT, CDR2 FQNNGV. This CDR3 has 15 amino acids.

The J gene is TRBJ1-4, the V gene TRBV9; a possible D gene is TRBD1 (5 bases). CDR1 and CDR2 (germline): SGDLS, YYNGEE. V lost 2 bases to trimming and J lost 6 bases, with 11 bases between them. CDR3 size: 14 residues. The CDR3 loop reads CASSVGGGYEKLFF. The DNA for the CDR3 is TGTGCCAGCAGCGTGGGGGGGGGTTATGAAAAACTGTTTTTT.

This rearrangement joins TRBV6-5 to TRBJ2-7; TRBD2 agrees at 7 bases. Germline values: CDR1 MNHEY, CDR2 SVGAGI. CDR3 length: 15 residues. V dropped 0 bases and J dropped 3; count of bases not matched to a gene: 5. The CDR3, as DNA: TGTGCCAGCAGTTACTCGTCCCGGGGGGACTACGAGCAGTACTTC. It is translated as CASSYSSRGDYEQYF.

J is TRBJ1-5 and V is TRBV15; TRBD1 matches 7 bases. With 6 bases clipped from V and 0 bases from J, the junction kept 17 bases outside the gene matches. CDR1 is LNHNV, CDR2 YYDKDF, per germline (reference sequence). The CDR3 is made up of 19 amino acids. CDR3 DNA sequence: TGTGCCACCAGGGGGGCCAGGGGGAAAGGAGGTTATAGCAATCAGCCCCAGCATTTT. This codes for CATRGARGKGGYSNQPQHF.

The chain carries TRBV4-3 and TRBJ2-7; TRBD1 might be the D (5 bases). Germline CDR1 reads LGHNA; CDR2 reads YSLEER. CDR3 length equals 14 residues. Trimming cost V 0 bases and J 2 bases, with 8 bases left between them. The CDR3 nucleotides are TGCGCCAGCAGCCAAGATGACAGAACCTACGAGCAGTACTTC. Protein product: CASSQDDRTYEQYF.

For the CDR3, the DNA is TGCGCCAGCAGCCAAGACCCCGCGCGGGCCTACGAGCAGTACTTC. Amino acid sequence: CASSQDPARAYEQYF. This sequence joins TRBV4-1 and TRBJ2-7, with D perhaps matching TRBD2 (5 bases). Germline V lookup: CDR1 MGHRA, CDR2 YSYEKL. V was cut by 0 bases and J by 2 bases, with 11 bases left in between. CDR3 length equals 15 residues.

The chain has TRBV18 and TRBJ2-7; 8 nucleotides match TRBD2. With V trimmed by 3 bases and J by 5 bases, 9 bases remained unmatched. The V gene's germline CDR1 is KGHSH and CDR2 LQKENI. The CDR3 sequence is 15 residues long. CDR3 DNA: TGTGCCAGCTCACCCCCCGGGGGGGCTACCGACGAGCAGTACTTC. The encoded protein is CASSPPGGATDEQYF.

The rearrangement uses TRBV7-2 and TRBJ2-7, with TRBD1 matching 10 bases. With V trimmed by 4 bases and J by 4 bases, 16 bases remained unmatched. CDR3 length: 18 residues. CDR1 and CDR2 (germline): SGHTA, FQGNSA. The CDR3 sequence: CASSSAGQGRGIPYEQYF. The CDR3, as DNA: TGTGCCAGCAGCTCGGCGGGACAGGGGCGGGGTATTCCATACGAGCAGTACTTC.